Sequencing of this TCR beta chain was carried out in a study of radiotherapy plus CTLA-4 blockade in lung cancer. Overall study context: Of the patients, about 20% showed objective responses and roughly 31% attained disease control.

Study-level findings and limits: TCR clones of tumor origin grew in blood after radiotherapy plus ipilimumab.

The protocol was immunoSEQ multiplex PCR, while the TCRdb copy is restricted to in-frame clones and leaves out a portion. In the table there are fewer than 150,000 clones, 78% of which are singletons. Germline V CDR1 and CDR2: SGHRS, YFSETQ. The V segment lost 0 bases and the J segment 3 bases; nucleotides outside the gene matches: 5. This CDR3 has 15 amino acids. Comments on this clone: Its matching antigen is unknown.

This specimen consisted of peripheral blood, obtained from a patient treated with radiotherapy plus ipilimumab. V usage is TRBV5-1 and J usage is TRBJ2-5, with 7 bases that match TRBD1. This sequence originates from a human donor with non-small cell lung cancer who had a partial response to radiotherapy plus ipilimumab. The DNA for the CDR3 is TGCGCCAGCAGCTTGGCTCAGGACAGGAAAGAGACCCAGTACTTC. Its protein is CASSLAQDRKETQYF.